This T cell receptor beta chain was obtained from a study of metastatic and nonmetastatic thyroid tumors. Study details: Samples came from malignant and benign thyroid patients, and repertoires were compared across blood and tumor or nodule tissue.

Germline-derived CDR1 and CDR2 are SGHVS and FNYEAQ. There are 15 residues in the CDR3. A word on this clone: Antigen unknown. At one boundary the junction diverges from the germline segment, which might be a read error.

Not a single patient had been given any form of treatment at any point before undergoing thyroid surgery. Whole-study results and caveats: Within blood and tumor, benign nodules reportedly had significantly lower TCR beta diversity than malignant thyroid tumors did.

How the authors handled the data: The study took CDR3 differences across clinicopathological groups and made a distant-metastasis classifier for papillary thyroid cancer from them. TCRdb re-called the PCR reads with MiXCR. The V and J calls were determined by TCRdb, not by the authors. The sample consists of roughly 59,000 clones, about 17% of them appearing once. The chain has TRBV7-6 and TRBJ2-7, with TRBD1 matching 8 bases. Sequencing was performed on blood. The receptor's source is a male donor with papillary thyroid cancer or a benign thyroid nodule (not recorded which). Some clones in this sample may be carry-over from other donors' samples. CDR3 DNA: TGTGTCAGCAGCTCCGGACAGGGTGCGATCTACGAGCAGTACTTC. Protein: CVSSSGQGAIYEQYF.